These 12 T cell receptor beta chains came from one sample sequenced in a study of shared clonotypes between healthy human individuals. The data were produced by immunoSEQ multiplex PCR, yet TCRdb's version contains in-frame clones alone and is incomplete. This table has some 2,000,000 clones, just under 95% appearing once. CD45RO negativity and positive selection for CCR7 defined naive CD8 cells, a population that excluded terminally differentiated effector memory CD45RA+ cells. Source material: naive CD8+ T cells sorted from blood. These TCRs come from a man between 18 and 35 years old in good health.

The chain links TRBV27 to TRBJ2-1, with a weak D call TRBD1 (6 bases). The V gene lost 6 bases and the J gene lost 3 bases, with 18 bases spanning the gap. The germline CDR1 and CDR2 sequences are MNHEY and SMNVEV (reference sequence). The CDR3 spans 16 residues. The DNA of the CDR3 is TGTGCCAGCAGCCCTAGTTCGGGGACAATCTACAATGAGCAGTTCTTC. Protein: CASSPSSGTIYNEQFF.

The chain combines TRBV27 with TRBJ1-2; 7 nucleotides match TRBD1. Per the germline V gene, CDR1 is MNHEY and CDR2 is SMNVEV (reference sequence). The J segment lost 8 bases and the V segment lost 7 bases, leaving 28 bases of the junction unmatched. This CDR3 spans 19 amino acids. The CDR3 here is CASTTSIGQEYRTLRGYTF. The CDR3 DNA reads TGTGCCAGCACCACATCCATTGGACAGGAATATCGGACCCTTCGGGGCTACACCTTC.

This sequence joins TRBV13 and TRBJ2-7; D gene ambiguous. The V end was cut by 1 base, the J end by 2 bases, with 9 bases between. This CDR3 has 14 amino acids. CDR1 and CDR2 (germline): PRHDT, FYEKMQ (reference sequence). CDR3: CASSLEGTPYEQYF. In nucleotides, the CDR3 is TGTGCCAGCAGCTTAGAAGGCACACCCTACGAGCAGTACTTC.

The rearrangement joins TRBV27 to TRBJ2-3; tentative D call: TRBD1 (5 bases). Germline-derived CDR1 and CDR2 are MNHEY and SMNVEV (reference sequence). V gave up 3 bases and J gave up 8 bases, with 12 bases separating them. This CDR3 comprises 13 residues. In nucleotides, the CDR3 is TGTGCCAGCAGTTTGCTAGGGGATGGTACGCAGTATTTT. This sequence encodes CASSLLGDGTQYF.

The table lists this clone with a count of one. The chain links TRBV19 to TRBJ2-7; possibly TRBD2 for D (6 bases). This CDR3 is built from 14 residues. The germline V gene has CDR1 LNHDA and CDR2 SQIVND (reference sequence). Trimming removed 8 bases at V and 4 bases at J, with 18 bases between. The CDR3, as DNA: TGTGCCAGTTCGACCGGGACTCCCCCATACGAGCAGTACTTC. Amino acids: CASSTGTPPYEQYF.

Turning to this clone: Other DNA variants within this sample encode the same CDR3. This chain uses TRBV6-5 with TRBJ2-7; 8 bases are a match to TRBD2. The trim removed 2 bases at V and 0 bases at J, leaving 3 bases unmatched. Looked up from germline, CDR1 is MNHEY and CDR2 is SVGAGI. The CDR3 loop spans 15 amino acids. The CDR3 DNA sequence: TGTGCCAGCAGTTACGTCGCGGGAGGCTCCTACGAGCAGTACTTC. This sequence encodes CASSYVAGGSYEQYF.

The rearrangement links TRBV11-1 to TRBJ2-2; maybe TRBD1 (5 bases). The CDR3 extends over 16 amino acids. Trimming left V 5 bases short and J 3 bases short, with 16 bases between. Germline-derived CDR1 and CDR2 are SGHAT and FQDESV (reference sequence). The CDR3 region has the DNA TGTGCCAGCAGCCCCGTGGGCAGGGTGGACACCGGGGAGCTGTTTTTT. Translation gives CASSPVGRVDTGELFF. Complete variable domain (other parts from reference TRBV11-1 and TRBJ2-2): EAEVAQSPRYKITEKSQAVAFWCDPISGHATLYWYRQILGQGPELLVQFQDESVVDDSQLPKDRFSAERLKGVDSTLKIQPAELGDSAMYLCASSPVGRVDTGELFFGEGSRLTVL.

J is TRBJ2-1 and V is TRBV7-6, with D unresolved. The CDR3 contains 15 residues. Germline V lookup: CDR1 SGHVS, CDR2 FNYEAQ. V gave up 1 base and J gave up 4 bases, with 11 bases separating them. The CDR3 DNA sequence: TGTGCCAGCAGCTTAGGGGCCACCCCGTACAATGAGCAGTTCTTC. This gives the protein CASSLGATPYNEQFF.

The chain uses TRBV6-5 and TRBJ1-4; unclear D gene. Between the trimmed V and J ends, which lost 8 bases and 3 bases, there was a span of 10 bases. Per the germline V gene, CDR1 is MNHEY and CDR2 is SVGAGI. This CDR3 is 13 amino acids long. CDR3 sequence reads: CASQGSANEKLFF. The CDR3 region has the DNA TGTGCCAGCCAAGGGTCGGCTAATGAAAAACTGTTTTTT.

This rearrangement joins TRBV11-3 to TRBJ2-2; D call uncertain. V lost 8 bases and J lost 7, with 8 bases in between. Germline V lookup: CDR1 SGHNT, CDR2 YENEEA. There are 11 residues in the CDR3. The CDR3 coding sequence is TGTGCCAGCGGTAGGAGCGGGGAGCTGTTTTTT. Translating gives CASGRSGELFF.

This clone occurred once. The chain carries TRBV5-4 and TRBJ2-1, with D perhaps TRBD2 (6 bases). The V end lost 0 bases, the J end lost 2 bases, and 9 bases lay between the germline ends. This CDR3 has 15 residues. In germline, CDR1 is SGHNT, CDR2 YYREEE (reference sequence). CDR3 in amino acids: CASSLGSGPYNEQFF. The CDR3 region has the DNA TGTGCCAGCAGCTTGGGTAGCGGCCCCTACAATGAGCAGTTCTTC. The full variable domain, completed using reference TRBV5-4 and TRBJ2-1, is ETGVTQSPTHLIKTRGQQVTLRCSSQSGHNTVSWYQQALGQGPQFIFQYYREEENGRGNFPPRFSGLQFPNYSSELNVNALELDDSALYLCASSLGSGPYNEQFFGPGTRLTVL.

Concerning this clone itself: The same CDR3 is also encoded by other DNA sequences in this sample. V is TRBV13 and J is TRBJ2-7; 8 bases agree with TRBD1. From germline, CDR1 is PRHDT and CDR2 FYEKMQ (reference sequence). Trimming cost V 4 bases and J 4 bases; bases outside gene matches: 6. The CDR3 totals 14 residues. CDR3 DNA sequence: TGTGCCAGCAGCTCCGGGACAGGCCCGTACGAGCAGTACTTC. Residues: CASSSGTGPYEQYF.